This TCR beta chain was sequenced during a study of T cells in localized non-small cell lung cancer. Study results and caveats: Adjacent uninvolved lung had the highest clonality, suggesting focused antigen responses.

Profiled with immunoSEQ multiplex PCR; TCRdb holds only in-frame clones, not every one. Of about 6,400 clones detected, approximately 86% appear once; the ten largest clones hold roughly a sixth. On this clone: Its antigen is unidentified.

Germline V gene sequence: CDR1 SGHRS, CDR2 YFSETQ. The V and J ends lost 4 bases and 2 bases, in that order; junction bases with no gene match: 7. The CDR3 runs 15 residues. This sequence was found in a male donor aged 60 or over with stage I lung adenocarcinoma. The chain recombines TRBV5-1 with TRBJ2-3, with 7 positions matching TRBD2. The input for sequencing was peripheral blood, taken before any cancer treatment. CDR3 region: CASSGTSDPTDTQYF. CDR3 in DNA: TGCGCCAGCAGCGGAACTAGCGACCCCACAGATACGCAGTATTTT.